Listed here are 2 T cell receptor beta chains from one sample, sequenced in a study of molecular identifiers for immune sequencing clone quantification. Each CDR3 protein is one row after TCRdb ran MiXCR on the PCR reads. The top ten hold around 0.79% of the sample, which has 400,000 to 600,000 distinct CDR3 sequences, 25% seen once. The sample comprised naive CD8+ T cells from blood, with Jurkat cell RNA spiked in. Documented subset: FACS-sorted CD8+CD4-CCR7+CD45RA+ naive T cells. These receptor sequences come from a human donor in good health. Some libraries in this study had Jurkat cell RNA spiked in.

This clonotype showed up just a few times. This chain uses TRBV7-8 with TRBJ2-5; no definite D call. The CDR3 consists of 14 residues. V lost 5 bases to trimming and J lost 2 bases, with 12 bases between them. Germline V gene lookup returns CDR1 SGHVS and CDR2 FQNEAQ. CDR3 in amino acids: CASSPPAIQETQYF. The DNA of the CDR3 is TGTGCCAGCAGCCCCCCGGCCATACAAGAGACCCAGTACTTC.

The chain has TRBV28 and TRBJ2-7; 7 nucleotides line up with TRBD1. Germline V gene data show CDR1 as MDHEN and CDR2 as SYDVKM. V trimming: 6 bases; J trimming: 6 bases; junction bases outside the gene matches: 17. This CDR3 is built from 16 residues. CDR3 sequence: CASSPPEGGKDGEQYF. In DNA form, the CDR3 reads TGTGCCAGCAGCCCACCTGAAGGGGGCAAAGATGGCGAGCAGTACTTC.